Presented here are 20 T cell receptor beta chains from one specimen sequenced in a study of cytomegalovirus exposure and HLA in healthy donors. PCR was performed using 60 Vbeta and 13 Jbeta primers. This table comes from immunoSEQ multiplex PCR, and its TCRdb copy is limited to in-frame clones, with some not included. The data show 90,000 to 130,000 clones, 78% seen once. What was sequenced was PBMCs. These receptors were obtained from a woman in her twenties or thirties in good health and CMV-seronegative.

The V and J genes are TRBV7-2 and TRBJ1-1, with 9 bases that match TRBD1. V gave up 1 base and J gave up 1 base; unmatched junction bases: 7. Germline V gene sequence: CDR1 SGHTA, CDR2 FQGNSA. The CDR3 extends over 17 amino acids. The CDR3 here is CASSLGGQGWGNTEAFF. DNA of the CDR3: TGTGCCAGCAGCTTAGGAGGACAGGGGTGGGGGAACACTGAAGCTTTCTTT.

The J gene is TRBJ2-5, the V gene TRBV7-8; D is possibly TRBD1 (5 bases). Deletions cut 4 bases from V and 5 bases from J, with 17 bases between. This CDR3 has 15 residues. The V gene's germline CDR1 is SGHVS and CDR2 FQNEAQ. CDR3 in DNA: TGTGCCAGCAGCTCTCCCGGGCCCCCAGGGGAGACCCAGTACTTC. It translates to CASSSPGPPGETQYF. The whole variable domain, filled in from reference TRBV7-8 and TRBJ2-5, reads GAGVSQSPRYKVAKRGQDVALRCDPISGHVSLFWYQQALGQGPEFLTYFQNEAQLDKSGLPSDRFFAERPEGSVSTLKIQRTQQEDSAVYLCASSSPGPPGETQYFGPGTRLLVL.

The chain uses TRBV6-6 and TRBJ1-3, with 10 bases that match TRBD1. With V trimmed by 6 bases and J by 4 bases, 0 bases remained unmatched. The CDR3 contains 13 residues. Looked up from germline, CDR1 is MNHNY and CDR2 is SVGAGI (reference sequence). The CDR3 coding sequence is TGTGCCAGCAGGGGACAGGGGGGAAACACCATATATTTT. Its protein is CASRGQGGNTIYF.

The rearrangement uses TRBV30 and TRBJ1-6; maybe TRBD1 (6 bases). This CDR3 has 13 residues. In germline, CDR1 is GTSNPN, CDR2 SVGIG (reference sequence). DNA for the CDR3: TGTGTCGTCTTCCGGGACAAAGGTTCACCCCTCCACTTT. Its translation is CVVFRDKGSPLHF.

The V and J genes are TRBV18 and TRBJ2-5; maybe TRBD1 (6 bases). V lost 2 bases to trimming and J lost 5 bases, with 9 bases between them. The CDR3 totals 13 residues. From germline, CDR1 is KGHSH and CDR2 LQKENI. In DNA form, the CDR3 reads TGTGCCAGCTCACCAGGGGACACCGAGACCCAGTACTTC. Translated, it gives CASSPGDTETQYF.

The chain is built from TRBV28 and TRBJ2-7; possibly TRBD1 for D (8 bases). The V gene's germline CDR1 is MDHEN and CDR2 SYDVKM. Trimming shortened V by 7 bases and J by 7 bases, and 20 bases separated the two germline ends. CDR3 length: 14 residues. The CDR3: CASNHRGGKAEQYF. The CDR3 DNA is TGTGCCAGCAATCACAGGGGGGGTAAAGCTGAGCAGTACTTC.

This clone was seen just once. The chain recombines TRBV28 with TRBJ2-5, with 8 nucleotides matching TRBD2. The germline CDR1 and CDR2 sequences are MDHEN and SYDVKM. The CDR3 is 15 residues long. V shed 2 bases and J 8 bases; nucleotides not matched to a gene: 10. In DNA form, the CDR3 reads TGTGCCAGCAGTTTAGGCGGGGGGTCCAAGAATACCCAGTACTTC. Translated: CASSLGGGSKNTQYF.

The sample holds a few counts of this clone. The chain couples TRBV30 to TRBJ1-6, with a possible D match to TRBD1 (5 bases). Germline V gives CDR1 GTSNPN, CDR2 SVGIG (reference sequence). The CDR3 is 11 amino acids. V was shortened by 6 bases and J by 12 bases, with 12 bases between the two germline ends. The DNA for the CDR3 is TGTGCCTGCCGGGGCGGGGGACCCCTCCACTTT. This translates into CACRGGGPLHF.

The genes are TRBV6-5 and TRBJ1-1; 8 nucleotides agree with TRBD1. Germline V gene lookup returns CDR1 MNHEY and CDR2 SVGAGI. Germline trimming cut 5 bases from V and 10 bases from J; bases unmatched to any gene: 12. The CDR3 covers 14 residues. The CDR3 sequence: CASSHNTGGAGAFF. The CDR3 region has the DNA TGTGCCAGCAGTCATAACACAGGGGGGGCTGGAGCTTTCTTT.

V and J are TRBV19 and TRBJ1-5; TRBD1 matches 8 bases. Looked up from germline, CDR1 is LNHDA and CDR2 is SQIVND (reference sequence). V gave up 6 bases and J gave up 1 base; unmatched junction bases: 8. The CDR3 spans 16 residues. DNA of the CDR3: TGTGCCAGTAGAGAACAGGGGGGGATCAGCAATCAGCCCCAGCATTTT. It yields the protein CASREQGGISNQPQHF.

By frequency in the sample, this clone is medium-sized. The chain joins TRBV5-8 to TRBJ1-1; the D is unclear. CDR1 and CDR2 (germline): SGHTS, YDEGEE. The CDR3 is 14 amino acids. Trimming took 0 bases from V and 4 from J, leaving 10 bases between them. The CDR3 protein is CASSLVRGGTEAFF. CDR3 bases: TGTGCCAGCAGCTTGGTTCGTGGAGGCACTGAAGCTTTCTTT.

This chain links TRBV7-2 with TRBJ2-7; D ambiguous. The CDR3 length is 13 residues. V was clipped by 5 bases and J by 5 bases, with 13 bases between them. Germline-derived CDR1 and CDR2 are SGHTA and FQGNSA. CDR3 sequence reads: CASSLGLSDEQYF. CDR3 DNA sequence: TGTGCCAGCAGCCTTGGGCTATCCGACGAGCAGTACTTC.

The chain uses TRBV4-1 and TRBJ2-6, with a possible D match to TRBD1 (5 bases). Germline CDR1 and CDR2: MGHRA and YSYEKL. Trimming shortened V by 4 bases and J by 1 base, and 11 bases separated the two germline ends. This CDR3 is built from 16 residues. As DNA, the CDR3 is TGCGCCAGCAGCCCTTTAGGGGCATCTGGGGCCAACGTCCTGACTTTC. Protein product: CASSPLGASGANVLTF.

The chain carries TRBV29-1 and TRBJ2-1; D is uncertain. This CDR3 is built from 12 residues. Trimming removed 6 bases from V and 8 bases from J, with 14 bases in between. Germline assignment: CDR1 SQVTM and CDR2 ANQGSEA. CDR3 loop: CSVESRDYEQFF. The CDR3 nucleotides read TGCAGCGTGGAATCCAGAGACTATGAGCAGTTCTTC.

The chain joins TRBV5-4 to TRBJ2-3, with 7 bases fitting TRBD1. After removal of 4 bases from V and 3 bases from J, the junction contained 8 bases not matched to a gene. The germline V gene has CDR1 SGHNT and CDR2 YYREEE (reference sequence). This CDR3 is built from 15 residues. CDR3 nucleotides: TGTGCCAGCAGCCTCAAGACAGGGTATACAGATACGCAGTATTTT. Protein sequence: CASSLKTGYTDTQYF.

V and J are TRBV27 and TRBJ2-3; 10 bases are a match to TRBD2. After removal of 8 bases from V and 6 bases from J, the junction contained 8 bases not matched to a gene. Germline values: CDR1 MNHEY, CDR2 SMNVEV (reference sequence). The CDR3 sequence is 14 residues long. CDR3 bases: TGTGCCAGCGGCCTAGCGGGAGCGGCCGATACGCAGTATTTT. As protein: CASGLAGAADTQYF.

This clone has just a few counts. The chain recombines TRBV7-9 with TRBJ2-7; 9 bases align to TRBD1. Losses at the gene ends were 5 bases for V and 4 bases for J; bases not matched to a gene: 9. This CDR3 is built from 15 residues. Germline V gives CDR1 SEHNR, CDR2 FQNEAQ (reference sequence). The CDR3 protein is CASSGAGTGWYEQYF. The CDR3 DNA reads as TGTGCCAGCAGCGGGGCCGGGACAGGGTGGTACGAGCAGTACTTC.

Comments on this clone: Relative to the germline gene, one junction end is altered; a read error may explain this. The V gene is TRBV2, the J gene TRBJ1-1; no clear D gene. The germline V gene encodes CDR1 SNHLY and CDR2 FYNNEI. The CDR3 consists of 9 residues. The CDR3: CASSTGVLF. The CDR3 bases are TGTGCCAGCAGTACGGGTGTCCTCTTT.

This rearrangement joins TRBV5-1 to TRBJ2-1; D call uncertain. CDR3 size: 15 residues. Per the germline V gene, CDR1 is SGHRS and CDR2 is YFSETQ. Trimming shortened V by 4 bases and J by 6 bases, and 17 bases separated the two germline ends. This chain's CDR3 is CASSLTIIKSNEQFF. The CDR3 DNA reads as TGCGCCAGCAGCCTCACTATAATTAAGTCCAATGAGCAGTTCTTC.

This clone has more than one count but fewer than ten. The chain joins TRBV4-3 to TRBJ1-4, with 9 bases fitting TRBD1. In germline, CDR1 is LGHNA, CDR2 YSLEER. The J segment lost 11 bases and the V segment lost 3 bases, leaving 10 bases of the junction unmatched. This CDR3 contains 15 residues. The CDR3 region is CASSQYPGQGDKLFF. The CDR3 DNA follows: TGCGCCAGCAGCCAGTATCCGGGACAGGGAGACAAACTGTTTTTT.